Listed below are T cell receptor beta chains from one sample, sequenced in a study of blood T cell repertoires in COVID-19. Profiling relied on immunoSEQ multiplex PCR, and the TCRdb table lists in-frame clones only, not all of them. This sample has roughly 320,000 clones, with more than 75% found just once. Sequencing was done on a sample of peripheral blood. The receptor set was obtained from a man between 65 and 79 years old with acute or convalescent COVID-19. The CDR3 runs from the conserved cysteine through the conserved F or W. D genes are given only for firm matches. Clone size is not always given. Where it is, it says once, few, many or a class for expanded clones.

clone_size: NA; j_call: TRBJ2-1; v_call: TRBV7-3; d_call: NA; cdr3_aa: CASSLGGEQFF; cdr3_nt: TGTGCCAGCAGCTTAGGAGGAGAGCAGTTCTTC
clone_size: NA; j_call: TRBJ2-3; v_call: TRBV24-1; d_call: TRBD2; cdr3_aa: CATSDFGGRGRSDTQYF; cdr3_nt: TGTGCCACCAGTGATTTCGGCGGGAGAGGACGCTCAGATACGCAGTATTTT
clone_size: once; j_call: TRBJ2-7; v_call: TRBV2; d_call: NA; cdr3_aa: CASRQSGTPGSSGVHEQYF; cdr3_nt: TGTGCCAGCCGACAATCCGGGACCCCGGGGTCCTCGGGGGTCCACGAGCAGTACTTC
clone_size: NA; j_call: TRBJ1-5; v_call: TRBV5-6; d_call: NA; cdr3_aa: CASNLQGYDHQPQHF; cdr3_nt: TGTGCCAGCAACCTACAGGGTTACGATCATCAGCCCCAGCATTTT
clone_size: NA; j_call: TRBJ1-1; v_call: TRBV14; d_call: TRBD1; cdr3_aa: CASSQNRGSHDTEAFF; cdr3_nt: TGTGCCAGCAGCCAGAACAGGGGGTCGCACGACACTGAAGCTTTCTTT
clone_size: NA; j_call: TRBJ2-7; v_call: TRBV4-3; d_call: TRBD2; cdr3_aa: CASSQTRAGGPSEQYF; cdr3_nt: TGCGCCAGCAGCCAGACCAGAGCGGGGGGGCCCTCCGAGCAGTACTTC
clone_size: NA; j_call: TRBJ1-2; v_call: TRBV6-5; d_call: TRBD1; cdr3_aa: CASSTDRGNYGYTF; cdr3_nt: TGTGCCAGCAGTACGGACAGGGGGAACTATGGCTACACCTTC
clone_size: NA; j_call: TRBJ1-6; v_call: TRBV3-1/TRBV3-2; d_call: NA; cdr3_aa: CASSQAENSPLHF; cdr3_nt: TGTGCCAGCAGCCAGGCGGAGAATTCACCCCTCCACTTT
clone_size: NA; j_call: TRBJ1-2; v_call: TRBV4-1; d_call: TRBD1; cdr3_aa: CASSQAQGQPFYGYTF; cdr3_nt: TGCGCCAGCAGCCAAGCTCAGGGACAGCCCTTTTATGGCTACACCTTC
clone_size: NA; j_call: TRBJ2-7; v_call: TRBV7-2; d_call: TRBD1; cdr3_aa: CASSLDRGLYEQYF; cdr3_nt: TGTGCCAGCAGCCTAGACAGGGGGCTCTACGAGCAGTACTTC
clone_size: NA; j_call: TRBJ1-2; v_call: TRBV3-1/TRBV3-2; d_call: NA; cdr3_aa: CASSQGDLTGFFSGYTF; cdr3_nt: TGTGCCAGCAGCCAAGGGGACCTTACAGGGTTCTTCTCTGGCTACACCTTC
clone_size: once; j_call: TRBJ1-1; v_call: TRBV5-1; d_call: NA; cdr3_aa: CASSYAGATEAFF; cdr3_nt: TGCGCCAGCAGCTACGCAGGGGCGACTGAAGCTTTCTTT
clone_size: NA; j_call: TRBJ1-2; v_call: TRBV6-1; d_call: NA; cdr3_aa: CASSEEPRPVRGYTF; cdr3_nt: TGTGCCAGCAGTGAAGAACCGCGGCCCGTTAGGGGCTACACCTTC
clone_size: NA; j_call: TRBJ2-3; v_call: TRBV3-1/TRBV3-2; d_call: NA; cdr3_aa: CASSHRPSTDTQYF; cdr3_nt: TGTGCCAGCAGCCACAGGCCTAGCACAGATACGCAGTATTTT
clone_size: NA; j_call: TRBJ2-7; v_call: TRBV19; d_call: TRBD2; cdr3_aa: CASSIGASGTYEQYF; cdr3_nt: TGTGCCAGTAGTATTGGGGCTAGCGGCACCTACGAGCAGTACTTC
clone_size: NA; j_call: TRBJ1-2; v_call: TRBV29-1; d_call: TRBD1; cdr3_aa: CSVERDRNYGYTF; cdr3_nt: TGCAGCGTTGAGAGGGACAGGAACTATGGCTACACCTTC
clone_size: NA; j_call: TRBJ2-5; v_call: TRBV20-1; d_call: TRBD2; cdr3_aa: CSASLSGRANRETQYF; cdr3_nt: TGCAGTGCTAGTCTCAGCGGGAGGGCGAATCGAGAGACCCAGTACTTC
clone_size: NA; j_call: TRBJ2-2; v_call: TRBV5-1; d_call: TRBD1; cdr3_aa: CASSSGTANTGELFF; cdr3_nt: TGCGCCAGCAGCTCCGGGACAGCGAACACCGGGGAGCTGTTTTTT
clone_size: NA; j_call: TRBJ1-3; v_call: TRBV27; d_call: TRBD1; cdr3_aa: CASSFFPPDRVGNTIYF; cdr3_nt: TGTGCCAGCAGTTTTTTTCCCCCGGACAGGGTAGGAAACACCATATATTTT
clone_size: few; j_call: TRBJ2-1; v_call: TRBV18; d_call: TRBD1; cdr3_aa: CASSPPGQWVDEQFF; cdr3_nt: TGTGCCAGCTCACCACCGGGACAGTGGGTGGATGAGCAGTTCTTC
clone_size: NA; j_call: TRBJ1-3; v_call: TRBV7-9; d_call: TRBD1; cdr3_aa: CASSWGRTGTGNTIYF; cdr3_nt: TGTGCCAGCAGCTGGGGGCGGACAGGGACTGGAAACACCATATATTTT
clone_size: NA; j_call: TRBJ2-3; v_call: TRBV5-1; d_call: NA; cdr3_aa: CASSLGPGESTTDTQYF; cdr3_nt: TGCGCCAGCAGCTTGGGTCCAGGGGAGTCCACCACAGATACGCAGTATTTT
clone_size: NA; j_call: TRBJ2-7; v_call: TRBV5-1; d_call: TRBD1; cdr3_aa: CASSPLPGTGLYEQYF; cdr3_nt: TGCGCCAGCAGCCCCCTCCCCGGGACAGGGTTATACGAGCAGTACTTC
clone_size: NA; j_call: TRBJ2-1; v_call: TRBV7-9; d_call: TRBD2; cdr3_aa: CASSLTSGGYNEQFF; cdr3_nt: TGTGCCAGCAGCTTGACTAGCGGGGGTTACAATGAGCAGTTCTTC
clone_size: NA; j_call: TRBJ2-1; v_call: TRBV4-1; d_call: NA; cdr3_aa: CASSQAPGIFSNEQFF; cdr3_nt: TGCGCCAGCAGCCAAGCTCCCGGGATTTTCAGCAATGAGCAGTTCTTC
clone_size: NA; j_call: TRBJ1-1; v_call: TRBV7-9; d_call: NA; cdr3_aa: CASDRTENTEAFF; cdr3_nt: TGTGCCAGCGACCGGACAGAAAACACTGAAGCTTTCTTT
clone_size: NA; j_call: TRBJ1-4; v_call: TRBV28; d_call: TRBD1; cdr3_aa: CASYSGGSNEKLFF; cdr3_nt: TGTGCCAGCTATTCAGGGGGTAGTAATGAAAAACTGTTTTTT
clone_size: NA; j_call: TRBJ1-2; v_call: TRBV3-1/TRBV3-2; d_call: NA; cdr3_aa: CASSQAIEEGYTF; cdr3_nt: TGTGCCAGCAGCCAAGCTATAGAGGAGGGCTACACCTTC
clone_size: NA; j_call: TRBJ2-1; v_call: TRBV6-5; d_call: TRBD2; cdr3_aa: CASSPGTSGYNEQFF; cdr3_nt: TGTGCCAGCAGTCCCGGGACTAGCGGCTACAATGAGCAGTTCTTC
clone_size: NA; j_call: TRBJ2-5; v_call: TRBV5-1; d_call: TRBD2; cdr3_aa: CASSTGTNQETQYF; cdr3_nt: TGCGCCAGCAGCACCGGGACTAACCAAGAGACCCAGTACTTC
clone_size: once; j_call: TRBJ2-3; v_call: TRBV6-6; d_call: TRBD1; cdr3_aa: CASSTTGVVTDTQYF; cdr3_nt: TGTGCCAGCAGCACGACAGGGGTGGTAACAGATACGCAGTATTTT
clone_size: NA; j_call: TRBJ1-1; v_call: TRBV29-1; d_call: TRBD1; cdr3_aa: CSVDHRGQNTEAFF; cdr3_nt: TGCAGCGTTGATCACAGGGGCCAGAACACTGAAGCTTTCTTT
clone_size: NA; j_call: TRBJ1-2; v_call: TRBV21-1; d_call: NA; cdr3_aa: CASSPKTHPHYGYTF; cdr3_nt: TGTGCCAGCAGCCCCAAGACACATCCCCACTATGGCTACACCTTC
clone_size: NA; j_call: TRBJ2-2; v_call: TRBV7-2; d_call: NA; cdr3_aa: CASSQSSTGELFF; cdr3_nt: TGTGCCAGCAGCCAAAGTAGCACCGGGGAGCTGTTTTTT
clone_size: few; j_call: TRBJ1-2; v_call: TRBV30; d_call: NA; cdr3_aa: CAWSSAFHYGYTF; cdr3_nt: TGTGCCTGGTCCAGCGCGTTCCACTATGGCTACACCTTC
clone_size: NA; j_call: TRBJ2-3; v_call: TRBV18; d_call: TRBD2; cdr3_aa: CASSPGIAGEWDTQYF; cdr3_nt: TGTGCCAGCTCACCAGGCATAGCGGGAGAATGGGATACGCAGTATTTT
clone_size: few; j_call: TRBJ1-4; v_call: TRBV10-3; d_call: TRBD1; cdr3_aa: CAISDGRTGSEKLFF; cdr3_nt: TGTGCCATCAGTGATGGGAGGACAGGGAGTGAAAAACTGTTTTTT
clone_size: NA; j_call: TRBJ1-2; v_call: TRBV7-8; d_call: NA; cdr3_aa: CASSTLAVEWSNYGYTF; cdr3_nt: TGTGCCAGCAGCACCCTTGCGGTGGAGTGGTCTAACTATGGCTACACCTTC
clone_size: NA; j_call: TRBJ2-5; v_call: TRBV4-1; d_call: TRBD2; cdr3_aa: CASSQDFSGGETQYF; cdr3_nt: TGCGCCAGCAGCCAAGATTTCAGCGGGGGAGAGACCCAGTACTTC
clone_size: NA; j_call: TRBJ2-1; v_call: TRBV29-1; d_call: TRBD2; cdr3_aa: CSVERTGIRTSGSPYYNEQFF; cdr3_nt: TGCAGCGTTGAGAGGACAGGGATAAGGACTAGCGGGTCCCCCTACTACAATGAGCAGTTCTTC
clone_size: NA; j_call: TRBJ2-7; v_call: TRBV4-3; d_call: TRBD2; cdr3_aa: CASSQGAASGGALYF; cdr3_nt: TGCGCCAGCAGCCAAGGAGCGGCTAGCGGGGGGGCGTTGTACTTC
clone_size: NA; j_call: TRBJ1-1; v_call: TRBV10-3; d_call: TRBD1; cdr3_aa: CAITGDTNTEAFF; cdr3_nt: TGTGCCATTACAGGGGATACGAACACTGAAGCTTTCTTT
clone_size: NA; j_call: TRBJ2-1; v_call: TRBV6-2/TRBV6-3; d_call: TRBD2; cdr3_aa: CASSRTTTSAYSSYNEQFF; cdr3_nt: TGTGCCAGCAGCCGGACCACTACTAGCGCCTATAGCTCCTACAATGAGCAGTTCTTC
clone_size: NA; j_call: TRBJ2-1; v_call: TRBV6-5; d_call: TRBD2; cdr3_aa: CASRNSIGRGNEQFF; cdr3_nt: TGTGCCAGCAGGAACTCGATAGGGAGGGGAAATGAGCAGTTCTTC
clone_size: once; j_call: TRBJ1-2; v_call: TRBV4-1; d_call: NA; cdr3_aa: CASSRESHYGYTF; cdr3_nt: TGCGCCAGCAGCCGCGAGTCACACTATGGCTACACCTTC
clone_size: NA; j_call: TRBJ1-4; v_call: TRBV2; d_call: TRBD1; cdr3_aa: CASRSTRDRGRGNEKLFF; cdr3_nt: TGTGCCAGCAGATCCACCCGGGACAGGGGGCGTGGAAATGAAAAACTGTTTTTT
clone_size: NA; j_call: TRBJ1-5; v_call: TRBV30; d_call: NA; cdr3_aa: CAWTPTSQDQPQHF; cdr3_nt: TGTGCCTGGACCCCGACGAGTCAGGATCAGCCCCAGCATTTT
clone_size: NA; j_call: TRBJ2-7; v_call: TRBV2; d_call: NA; cdr3_aa: CASRGDIAKQYF; cdr3_nt: TGTGCCAGCAGAGGGGACATTGCGAAGCAGTACTTC
clone_size: NA; j_call: TRBJ1-4; v_call: TRBV6-6; d_call: TRBD1; cdr3_aa: CASSTPLTGGTEKLFF; cdr3_nt: TGTGCCAGCAGTACCCCCTTGACAGGGGGCACTGAAAAACTGTTTTTT
clone_size: once; j_call: TRBJ2-3; v_call: TRBV3-1/TRBV3-2; d_call: TRBD2; cdr3_aa: CASSQRTSGRAPDTQYF; cdr3_nt: TGTGCCAGCAGCCAGAGGACTAGCGGGAGGGCCCCAGATACGCAGTATTTT
clone_size: once; j_call: TRBJ2-5; v_call: TRBV5-4; d_call: TRBD2; cdr3_aa: CASSYRTSAGETQYF; cdr3_nt: TGTGCCAGCAGCTATAGGACTAGCGCGGGGGAGACCCAGTACTTC
clone_size: NA; j_call: TRBJ1-6; v_call: TRBV6-5; d_call: NA; cdr3_aa: CASSSSSGISPLHF; cdr3_nt: TGTGCCAGCAGTAGCTCATCGGGGATTTCACCCCTCCACTTT
clone_size: NA; j_call: TRBJ1-2; v_call: TRBV28; d_call: TRBD1; cdr3_aa: CASIRTGGYNYGYTF; cdr3_nt: TGTGCCAGCATTAGGACAGGGGGTTATAACTATGGCTACACCTTC
clone_size: NA; j_call: TRBJ2-3; v_call: TRBV5-1; d_call: TRBD2; cdr3_aa: CASSSSGGGTDTQYF; cdr3_nt: TGCGCCAGCAGCAGTAGCGGGGGTGGCACAGATACGCAGTATTTT
clone_size: NA; j_call: TRBJ1-6; v_call: TRBV2; d_call: TRBD1; cdr3_aa: CASRQGASYNSPLHF; cdr3_nt: TGTGCCAGCAGACAGGGGGCCTCCTATAATTCACCCCTCCACTTT
clone_size: few; j_call: TRBJ2-2; v_call: TRBV7-3; d_call: TRBD2; cdr3_aa: CASSTLPGASGKNTGELFF; cdr3_nt: TGTGCCAGCAGCACTTTACCCGGGGCTAGCGGGAAAAACACCGGGGAGCTGTTTTTT
clone_size: NA; j_call: TRBJ2-5; v_call: TRBV28; d_call: NA; cdr3_aa: CASSKQNQETQYF; cdr3_nt: TGTGCCAGCAGTAAACAGAACCAAGAGACCCAGTACTTC
clone_size: NA; j_call: TRBJ2-7; v_call: TRBV19; d_call: TRBD1; cdr3_aa: CASSPWTGIGSYEQYF; cdr3_nt: TGTGCCAGTAGTCCCTGGACAGGAATTGGATCCTACGAGCAGTACTTC
clone_size: NA; j_call: TRBJ1-6; v_call: TRBV30; d_call: NA; cdr3_aa: CAWTYGRQGSPLHF; cdr3_nt: TGTGCCTGGACCTACGGACGTCAGGGTTCACCCCTCCACTTT